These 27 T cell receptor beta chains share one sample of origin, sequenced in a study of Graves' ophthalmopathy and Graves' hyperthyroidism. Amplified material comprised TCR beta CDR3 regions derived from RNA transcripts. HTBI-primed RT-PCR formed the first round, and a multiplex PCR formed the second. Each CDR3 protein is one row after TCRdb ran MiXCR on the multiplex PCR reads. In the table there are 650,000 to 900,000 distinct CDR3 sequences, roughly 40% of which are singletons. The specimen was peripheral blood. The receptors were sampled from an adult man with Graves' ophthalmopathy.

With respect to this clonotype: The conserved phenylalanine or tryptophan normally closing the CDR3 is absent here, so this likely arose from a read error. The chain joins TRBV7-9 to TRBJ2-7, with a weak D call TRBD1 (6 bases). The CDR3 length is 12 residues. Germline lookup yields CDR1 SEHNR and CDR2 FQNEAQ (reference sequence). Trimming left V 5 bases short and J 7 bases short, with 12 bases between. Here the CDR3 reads CASSEVRGEQYL. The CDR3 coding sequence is TGTGCCAGCAGCGAAGTAAGGGGGGAGCAGTACCTC.

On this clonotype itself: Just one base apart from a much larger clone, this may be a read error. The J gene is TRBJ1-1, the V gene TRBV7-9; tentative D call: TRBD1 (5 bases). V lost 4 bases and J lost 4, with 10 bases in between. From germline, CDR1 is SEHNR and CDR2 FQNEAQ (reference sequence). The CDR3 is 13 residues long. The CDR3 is CASSWRGSTEAFF. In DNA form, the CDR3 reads TGTGCCAGCAGCTGGAGGGGCAGCACTGAAGCTTTCTTT.

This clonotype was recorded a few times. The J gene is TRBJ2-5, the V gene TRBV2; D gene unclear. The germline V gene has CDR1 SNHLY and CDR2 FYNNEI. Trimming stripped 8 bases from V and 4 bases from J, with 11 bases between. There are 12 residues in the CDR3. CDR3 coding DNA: TGTGCCAGCGGGAAGGTCTCAGAGACCCAGTACTTC. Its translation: CASGKVSETQYF.

In nucleotides, the CDR3 is TGTGCCAGCAGCCAATCCGGGACAGGAGAAAACTATGGCTACACCTTC. Its protein product is CASSQSGTGENYGYTF. This chain joins TRBV14 and TRBJ1-2; 8 nucleotides align to TRBD1. Germline lookup yields CDR1 SGHDN and CDR2 FVKESK. This CDR3 contains 16 residues. The J segment lost 2 bases and the V segment lost 2 bases, leaving 7 bases of the junction unmatched.

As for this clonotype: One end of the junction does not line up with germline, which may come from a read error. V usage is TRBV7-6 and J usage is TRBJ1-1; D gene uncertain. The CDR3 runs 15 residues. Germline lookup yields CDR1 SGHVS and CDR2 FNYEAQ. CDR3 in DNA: TGTGCCAGCAGCTTAGTTCCAGGACTGAACACTGAAGTTTTCTTT. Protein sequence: CASSLVPGLNTEVFF.

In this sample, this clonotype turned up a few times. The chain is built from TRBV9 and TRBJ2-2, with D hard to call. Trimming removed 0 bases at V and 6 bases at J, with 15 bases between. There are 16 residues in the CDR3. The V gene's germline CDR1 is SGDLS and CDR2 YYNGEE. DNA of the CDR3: TGTGCCAGCAGCGTAGGGGGTCGGTCTAACGCCGGGGAGCTGTTTTTT. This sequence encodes CASSVGGRSNAGELFF.

The CDR3 nucleotides read TGCAGTGCCCACAGCGGGGTGCTATACGAGCAGTACTTC. The encoded protein is CSAHSGVLYEQYF. This rearrangement joins TRBV20-1 to TRBJ2-7, with TRBD2 matching over 7 bases. Germline CDR1 and CDR2: DFQATT and SNEGSKA (reference sequence). The CDR3 sequence is 13 residues long. V was clipped by 6 bases and J by 4 bases; unmatched bases: 9.

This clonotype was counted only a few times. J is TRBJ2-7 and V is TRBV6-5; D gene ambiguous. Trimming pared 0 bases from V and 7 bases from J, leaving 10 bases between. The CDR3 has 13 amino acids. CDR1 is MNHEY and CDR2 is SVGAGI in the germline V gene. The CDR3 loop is CASSYSWMGEQYF. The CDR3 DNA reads TGTGCCAGCAGTTACTCCTGGATGGGGGAGCAGTACTTC.

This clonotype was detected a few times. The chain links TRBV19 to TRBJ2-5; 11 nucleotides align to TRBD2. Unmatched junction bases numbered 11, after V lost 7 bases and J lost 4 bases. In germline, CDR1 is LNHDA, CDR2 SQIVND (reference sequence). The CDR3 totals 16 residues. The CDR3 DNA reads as TGTGCCAGTACCTCACTAGCGGGAGAGCCCGGAGAGACCCAGTACTTC. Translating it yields CASTSLAGEPGETQYF.

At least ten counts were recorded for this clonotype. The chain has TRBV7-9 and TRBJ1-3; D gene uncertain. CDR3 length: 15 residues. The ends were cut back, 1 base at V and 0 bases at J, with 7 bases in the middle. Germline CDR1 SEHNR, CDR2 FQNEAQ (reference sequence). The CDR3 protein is CASSLDAVSGNTIYF. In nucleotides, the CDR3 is TGTGCCAGCAGCTTAGACGCAGTCTCTGGAAACACCATATATTTT.

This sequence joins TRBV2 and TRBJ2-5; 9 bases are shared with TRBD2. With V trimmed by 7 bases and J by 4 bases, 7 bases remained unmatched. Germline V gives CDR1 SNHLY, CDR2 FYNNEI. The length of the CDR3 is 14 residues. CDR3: CASMGGRARETQYF. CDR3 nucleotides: TGTGCCAGCATGGGCGGGAGGGCCAGAGAGACCCAGTACTTC.

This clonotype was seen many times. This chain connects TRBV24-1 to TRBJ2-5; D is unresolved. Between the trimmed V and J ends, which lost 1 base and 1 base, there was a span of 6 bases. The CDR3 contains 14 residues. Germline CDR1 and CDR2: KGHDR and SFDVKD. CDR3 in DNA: TGTGCCACCAGTGATTTTGGCAGCCAAGAGACCCAGTACTTC. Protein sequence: CATSDFGSQETQYF.

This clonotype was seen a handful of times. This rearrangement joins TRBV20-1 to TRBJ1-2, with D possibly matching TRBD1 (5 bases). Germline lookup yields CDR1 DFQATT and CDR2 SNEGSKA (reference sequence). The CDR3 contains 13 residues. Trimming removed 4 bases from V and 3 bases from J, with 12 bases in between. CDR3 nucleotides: TGCAGTGCTAAGGTCGGGGGACACTATGGCTACACCTTC. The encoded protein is CSAKVGGHYGYTF.

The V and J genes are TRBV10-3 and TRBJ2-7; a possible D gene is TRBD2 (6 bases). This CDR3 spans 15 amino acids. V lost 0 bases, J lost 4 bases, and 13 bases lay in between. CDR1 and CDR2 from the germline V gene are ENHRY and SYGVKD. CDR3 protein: CAISESRDSGYEQYF. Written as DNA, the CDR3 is TGTGCCATCAGTGAGTCCAGAGACAGCGGGTACGAGCAGTACTTC.

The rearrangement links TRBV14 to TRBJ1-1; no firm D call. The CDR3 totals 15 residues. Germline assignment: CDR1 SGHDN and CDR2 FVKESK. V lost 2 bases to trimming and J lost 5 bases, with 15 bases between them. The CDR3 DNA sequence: TGTGCCAGCAGCCAACGGACGGGAGGTGGGACTGAAGCTTTCTTT. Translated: CASSQRTGGGTEAFF. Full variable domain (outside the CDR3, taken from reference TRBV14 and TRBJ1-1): EAGVTQFPSHSVIEKGQTVTLRCDPISGHDNLYWYRRVMGKEIKFLLHFVKESKQDESGMPNNRFLAERTGGTYSTLKVQPAELEDSGVYFCASSQRTGGGTEAFFGQGTRLTVV.

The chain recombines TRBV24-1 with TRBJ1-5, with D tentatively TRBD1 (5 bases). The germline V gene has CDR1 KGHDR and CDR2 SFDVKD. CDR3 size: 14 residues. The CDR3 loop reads CVSSLGRNNQPQHF. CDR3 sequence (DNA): TGTGTCAGCAGTTTGGGACGGAACAATCAGCCCCAGCATTTT.

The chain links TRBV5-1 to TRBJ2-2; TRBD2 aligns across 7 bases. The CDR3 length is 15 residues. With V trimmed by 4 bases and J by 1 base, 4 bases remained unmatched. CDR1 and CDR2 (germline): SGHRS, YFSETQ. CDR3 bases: TGCGCCAGCAGCGCCTCTAGCGGGAACACCGGGGAGCTGTTTTTT. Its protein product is CASSASSGNTGELFF. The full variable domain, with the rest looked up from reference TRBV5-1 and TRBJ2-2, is KAGVTQTPRYLIKTRGQQVTLSCSPISGHRSVSWYQQTPGQGLQFLFEYFSETQRNKGNFPGRFSGRQFSNSRSEMNVSTLELGDSALYLCASSASSGNTGELFFGEGSRLTVL.

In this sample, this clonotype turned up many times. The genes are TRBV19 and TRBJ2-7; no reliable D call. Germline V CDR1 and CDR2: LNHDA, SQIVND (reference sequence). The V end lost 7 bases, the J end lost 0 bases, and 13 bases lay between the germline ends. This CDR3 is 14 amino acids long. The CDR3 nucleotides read TGTGCCAGTAAAGATAGGCGGACCTCCTACGAGCAGTACTTC. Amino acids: CASKDRRTSYEQYF.

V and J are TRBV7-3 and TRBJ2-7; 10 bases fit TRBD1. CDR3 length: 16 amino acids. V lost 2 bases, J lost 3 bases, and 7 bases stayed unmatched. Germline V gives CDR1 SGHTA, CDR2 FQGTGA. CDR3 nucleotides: TGTGCCAGCAGCTTATCCGGGACAGGGGCTGTCTACGAGCAGTACTTC. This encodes CASSLSGTGAVYEQYF.

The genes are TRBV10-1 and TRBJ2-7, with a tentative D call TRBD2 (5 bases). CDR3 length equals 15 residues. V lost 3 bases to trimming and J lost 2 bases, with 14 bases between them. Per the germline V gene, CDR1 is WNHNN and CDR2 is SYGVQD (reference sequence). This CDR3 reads CASSDPAGAAYEQYF. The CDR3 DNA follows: TGCGCCAGCAGTGACCCCGCGGGTGCGGCCTACGAGCAGTACTTC.

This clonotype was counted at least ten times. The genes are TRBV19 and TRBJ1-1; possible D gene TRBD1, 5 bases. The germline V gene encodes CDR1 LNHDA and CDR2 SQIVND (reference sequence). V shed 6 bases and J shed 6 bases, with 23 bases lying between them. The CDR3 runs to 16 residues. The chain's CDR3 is CASSAPTYPGRAEAFF. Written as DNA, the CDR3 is TGTGCCAGTAGCGCACCCACATACCCGGGACGCGCTGAAGCTTTCTTT.

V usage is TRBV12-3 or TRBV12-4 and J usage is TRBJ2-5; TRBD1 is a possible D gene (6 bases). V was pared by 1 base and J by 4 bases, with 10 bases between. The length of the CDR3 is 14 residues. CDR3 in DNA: TGTGCCAGCAGTTTAGGACAGGTTTCAGAGACCCAGTACTTC. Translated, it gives CASSLGQVSETQYF.

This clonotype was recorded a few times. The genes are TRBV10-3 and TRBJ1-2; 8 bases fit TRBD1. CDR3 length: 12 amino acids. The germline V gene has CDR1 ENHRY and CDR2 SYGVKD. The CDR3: CASRQGAGGYTF. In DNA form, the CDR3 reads TGTGCTAGCAGGCAGGGGGCTGGAGGCTACACCTTC.

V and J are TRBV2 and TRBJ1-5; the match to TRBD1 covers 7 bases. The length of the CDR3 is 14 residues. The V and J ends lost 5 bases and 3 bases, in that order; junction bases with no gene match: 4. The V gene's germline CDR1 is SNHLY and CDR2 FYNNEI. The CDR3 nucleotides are TGTGCCAGCAGTCAGGGGGGACTCAATCAGCCCCAGCATTTT. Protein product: CASSQGGLNQPQHF.

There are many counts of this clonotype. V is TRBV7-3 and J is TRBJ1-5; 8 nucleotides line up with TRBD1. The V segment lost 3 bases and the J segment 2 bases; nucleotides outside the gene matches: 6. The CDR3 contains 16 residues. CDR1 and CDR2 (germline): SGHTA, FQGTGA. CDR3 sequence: CASSLIRTGCNQPQHF. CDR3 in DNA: TGTGCCAGCAGCTTGATCAGGACAGGGTGCAATCAGCCCCAGCATTTT.

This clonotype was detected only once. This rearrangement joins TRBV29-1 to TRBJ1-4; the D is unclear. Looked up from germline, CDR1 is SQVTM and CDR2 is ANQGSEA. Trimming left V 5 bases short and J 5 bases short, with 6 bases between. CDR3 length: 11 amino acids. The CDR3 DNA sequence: TGCAGCGTTACGAGGAATGAAAAACTGTTTTTT. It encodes CSVTRNEKLFF. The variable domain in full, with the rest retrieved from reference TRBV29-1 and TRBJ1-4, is SAVISQKPSRDICQRGTSLTIQCQVDSQVTMMFWYRQQPGQSLTLIATANQGSEATYESGFVIDKFPISRPNLTFSTLTVSNMSPEDSSIYLCSVTRNEKLFFGSGTQLSVL.

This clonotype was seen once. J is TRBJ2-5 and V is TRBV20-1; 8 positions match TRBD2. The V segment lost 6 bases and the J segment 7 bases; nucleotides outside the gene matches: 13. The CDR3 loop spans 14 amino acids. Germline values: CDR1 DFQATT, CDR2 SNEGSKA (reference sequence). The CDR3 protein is CSAPTGRAVWTQYF. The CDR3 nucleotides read TGCAGTGCACCAACCGGGAGGGCCGTTTGGACCCAGTACTTC.